The 20 T cell receptor beta chains below come from one sample, sequenced in a study of blood T cell repertoires in COVID-19. The method was immunoSEQ multiplex PCR; TCRdb's version includes in-frame clones alone and lacks a portion of them. The table includes a few hundred thousand clones, 70% to 90% detected once. Sequencing was done on a sample of PBMCs or T cells enriched from blood (not recorded which). The origin of the receptors is a woman in her 50s who had recovered from COVID-19.

This chain joins TRBV3-1 (or the pseudogene TRBV3-2) and TRBJ2-3; TRBD2 matches 11 bases. Trimming removed 5 bases from V and 6 bases from J; junction bases left unmatched: 10. This CDR3 spans 16 amino acids. CDR1 and CDR2 from the germline V gene are LGHDT and YNNKEL (reference sequence). The CDR3 DNA reads TGTGCCAGCAGCAAACCGGGACTAGCGGTGTCCGATACGCAGTATTTT. It translates to CASSKPGLAVSDTQYF.

The chain links TRBV30 to TRBJ2-3; D might be TRBD2 (5 bases). The germline CDR1 and CDR2 sequences are GTSNPN and SVGIG (reference sequence). The CDR3 loop spans 14 amino acids. V lost 8 bases to trimming and J lost 4 bases, with 19 bases between them. CDR3 amino acids: CATLRDPRADTQYF. The CDR3 DNA follows: TGTGCCACTCTGAGGGATCCCCGAGCAGATACGCAGTATTTT.

The V gene is TRBV3-1 (or the pseudogene TRBV3-2), the J gene TRBJ2-7; 10 positions agree with TRBD1. The J segment lost 3 bases and the V segment lost 9 bases, leaving 8 bases of the junction unmatched. Germline V gene sequence: CDR1 LGHDT, CDR2 YNNKEL (reference sequence). CDR3 length: 14 residues. The CDR3 coding sequence is TGTGCCAGTGACTCCGGGACAGGGGACTACGAGCAGTACTTC. Translation gives CASDSGTGDYEQYF.

The chain links TRBV18 to TRBJ1-1, with 8 bases matching TRBD1. The ends lost 3 bases at V and 4 bases at J; junction bases unmatched: 7. This CDR3 contains 15 residues. Germline CDR1 and CDR2: KGHSH and LQKENI. In DNA, the CDR3 is TGTGCCAGCTCACCCGGGACAGGAACCACCACTGAAGCTTTCTTT. Its protein product is CASSPGTGTTTEAFF.

The table lists this clone with a count of one. The chain couples TRBV2 to TRBJ2-3; a possible D gene is TRBD1 (5 bases). Germline V gene lookup returns CDR1 SNHLY and CDR2 FYNNEI. Trimming took off 2 bases at V and 5 bases at J, with 5 bases between the two ends. This CDR3 comprises 12 residues. The DNA for the CDR3 is TGTGCCAGCAGTGAAACAGGAGATACGCAGTATTTT. Protein: CASSETGDTQYF.

The chain links TRBV19 to TRBJ2-7, with a tentative D call TRBD2 (5 bases). Trimming removed 7 bases from V and 0 bases from J, with 10 bases in between. The CDR3 has 13 amino acids. Germline V CDR1 and CDR2: LNHDA, SQIVND (reference sequence). CDR3 amino acids: CASTKGDSYEQYF. In nucleotides, the CDR3 is TGTGCCAGTACCAAGGGAGACTCCTACGAGCAGTACTTC.

The rearrangement joins TRBV5-1 to TRBJ1-2; D might be TRBD1 (6 bases). There are 16 residues in the CDR3. The germline V gene encodes CDR1 SGHRS and CDR2 YFSETQ. The V and J ends lost 3 bases and 4 bases respectively, with 19 bases between them. The CDR3 nucleotides are TGCGCCAGCAGCTCTGGGACACAGAGGCTCAGCTATGGCTACACCTTC. This codes for CASSSGTQRLSYGYTF.

This chain uses TRBV28 with TRBJ1-1; TRBD1 matches at 7 bases. The CDR3 is 13 amino acids. CDR1 MDHEN and CDR2 SYDVKM come from the germline V gene. V shed 8 bases and J 8 bases; nucleotides not matched to a gene: 11. The CDR3 region has the DNA TGTGCCAGCCTATTTAGACAGGGCCGCGAAGCTTTCTTT. This translates into CASLFRQGREAFF.

This chain links TRBV5-4 with TRBJ2-4, with D tentatively TRBD1 (6 bases). Looked up from germline, CDR1 is SGHNT and CDR2 is YYREEE (reference sequence). The CDR3 consists of 15 residues. V lost 0 bases to trimming and J lost 7 bases, with 14 bases between them. The chain's CDR3 is CASSLAAGVGNIQYF. In nucleotides, the CDR3 is TGTGCCAGCAGCTTGGCCGCAGGGGTCGGCAACATTCAGTACTTC.

This rearrangement joins TRBV2 to TRBJ1-3; D ambiguous. Germline CDR1 is SNHLY and CDR2 is FYNNEI. The CDR3 consists of 14 residues. V lost 6 bases and J 0 bases, leaving 9 bases between the germline ends. CDR3 sequence (DNA): TGTGCCAGCAGGGGCACCCGCTCTGGAAACACCATATATTTT. Translating gives CASRGTRSGNTIYF.

The gene calls are TRBV11-1 and TRBJ2-3; 14 nucleotides agree with TRBD2. J gave up 6 bases and V 3 bases, and 2 bases lay outside the gene matches. The CDR3 runs 15 residues. Germline V lookup: CDR1 SGHAT, CDR2 FQDESV (reference sequence). CDR3 protein: CASSFGTSGGDTQYF. For the CDR3, the DNA is TGTGCCAGCAGCTTCGGGACTAGCGGGGGTGATACGCAGTATTTT. The complete variable domain, with remaining parts taken from reference TRBV11-1 and TRBJ2-3, reads EAEVAQSPRYKITEKSQAVAFWCDPISGHATLYWYRQILGQGPELLVQFQDESVVDDSQLPKDRFSAERLKGVDSTLKIQPAELGDSAMYLCASSFGTSGGDTQYFGPGTRLTVL.

This clone was seen a handful of times. The J gene is TRBJ2-7, the V gene TRBV6-1; the D is unclear. V gave up 2 bases and J gave up 12 bases, with 17 bases separating them. This CDR3 comprises 13 residues. Germline CDR1 reads MNHNS; CDR2 reads SASEGT. CDR3 bases: TGTGCCAGCAGTGAACAGGCCCCTACGGTACGGTACTTC. Translating it yields CASSEQAPTVRYF.

V and J are TRBV19 and TRBJ2-4; TRBD2 might be the D (5 bases). Deletions cut 10 bases from V and 7 bases from J, with 17 bases between. This CDR3 contains 13 residues. CDR1 and CDR2 (germline): LNHDA, SQIVND (reference sequence). In DNA, the CDR3 is TGTGCCACCCCCCGGACTTGGAGGAACATTCAGTACTTC. Protein product: CATPRTWRNIQYF.

The V and J genes are TRBV19 and TRBJ2-3, with D possibly matching TRBD2 (5 bases). Germline V gene data show CDR1 as LNHDA and CDR2 as SQIVND (reference sequence). CDR3 length: 14 amino acids. Trimming took off 1 base at V and 4 bases at J, with 9 bases between the two ends. The chain's CDR3 is CASSIAGIADTQYF. Here the CDR3 DNA reads TGTGCCAGTAGTATAGCGGGGATTGCAGATACGCAGTATTTT.

The chain combines TRBV19 with TRBJ1-1; D is ambiguous. The CDR3 runs to 14 residues. Trimming stripped 7 bases from V and 0 bases from J, with 12 bases between. Germline loops: CDR1 LNHDA, CDR2 SQIVND (reference sequence). CDR3 protein: CASTYGSMNTEAFF. CDR3 coding DNA: TGTGCCAGTACCTACGGGTCTATGAACACTGAAGCTTTCTTT. The whole variable domain, remainder taken from reference TRBV19 and TRBJ1-1, is DGGITQSPKYLFRKEGQNVTLSCEQNLNHDAMYWYRQDPGQGLRLIYYSQIVNDFQKGDIAEGYSVSREKKESFPLTVTSAQKNPTAFYLCASTYGSMNTEAFFGQGTRLTVV.

The chain has TRBV28 and TRBJ1-2; TRBD1 is a possible D gene (5 bases). The germline CDR1 and CDR2 sequences are MDHEN and SYDVKM. V lost 6 bases and J 7 bases, leaving 15 bases between the germline ends. The CDR3 runs 13 residues. The CDR3 nucleotides are TGTGCCAGCAGAGGAGGGGTTGCGGGTGGCTACACCTTC. It yields the protein CASRGGVAGGYTF.

The V and J genes are TRBV27 and TRBJ2-1; 7 bases line up with TRBD2. The CDR3 totals 15 residues. Per germline, CDR1 MNHEY and CDR2 SMNVEV (reference sequence). V lost 4 bases, J lost 4 bases, and 7 bases stayed unmatched. The CDR3 protein is CASSSAGPSYNEQFF. For the CDR3, the DNA is TGTGCCAGCAGTTCAGCGGGACCGAGTTACAATGAGCAGTTCTTC.

The rearrangement links TRBV19 to TRBJ2-1; no reliable D call. The CDR3 totals 15 residues. Looked up from germline, CDR1 is LNHDA and CDR2 is SQIVND (reference sequence). V lost 0 bases, J lost 3 bases, and 9 bases lay in between. The CDR3 DNA reads as TGTGCCAGTAGTATAGAGAACACCAACTACAATGAGCAGTTCTTC. Its translation: CASSIENTNYNEQFF.

V and J are TRBV3-1 (or the pseudogene TRBV3-2) and TRBJ1-2; D gene unclear. V was trimmed by 1 base and J by 2 bases, leaving 11 bases between them. Germline V gene data show CDR1 as LGHDT and CDR2 as YNNKEL (reference sequence). This CDR3 is 15 amino acids long. The CDR3 is CASSQGEAGNYGYTF. CDR3 coding DNA: TGTGCCAGCAGCCAAGGAGAGGCCGGAAACTATGGCTACACCTTC.

V and J are TRBV18 and TRBJ1-5, with a tentative D call TRBD1 (6 bases). CDR3 length: 15 residues. Germline V CDR1 and CDR2: KGHSH, LQKENI. V was clipped by 3 bases and J by 6 bases, with 15 bases between them. For the CDR3, the DNA is TGTGCCAGCTCACCCGAACAGGGTCTGCCTCAGCCCCAGCATTTT. It codes for CASSPEQGLPQPQHF.